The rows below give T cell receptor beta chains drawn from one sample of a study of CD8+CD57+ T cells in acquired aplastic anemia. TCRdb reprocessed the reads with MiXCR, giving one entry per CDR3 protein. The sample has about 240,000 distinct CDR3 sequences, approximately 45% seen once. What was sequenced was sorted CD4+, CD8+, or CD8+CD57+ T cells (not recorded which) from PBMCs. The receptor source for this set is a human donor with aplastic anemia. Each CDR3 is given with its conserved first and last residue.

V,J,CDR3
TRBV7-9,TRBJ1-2,CASSLATGQGNYGYTF
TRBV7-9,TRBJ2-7,CASSTRSWGASSYEQYF
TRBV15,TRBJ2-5,CATSRHQETQYF
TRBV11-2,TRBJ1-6,CASSFLHRLSYNSPLHF
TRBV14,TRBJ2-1,CASSRYDRAGNEQFF
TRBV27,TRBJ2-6,CASSLFQPGANVLTF
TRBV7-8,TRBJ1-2,CASSLGGVRSGGYTF
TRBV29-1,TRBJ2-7,CSVGVLDEQYF
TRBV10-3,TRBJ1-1,CAITIGRNTEAFF
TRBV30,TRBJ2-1,CAWSAGVYNEQFF
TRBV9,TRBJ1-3,CASSVKGSSGNTIYF
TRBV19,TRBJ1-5,CASSDRQGGYQPQHF
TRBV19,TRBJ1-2,CAIAKEGGDYGYTF
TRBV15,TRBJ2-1,CATSRDGTSGVVNEQFF
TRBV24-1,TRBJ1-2,CATSDFTDRAF
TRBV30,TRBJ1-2,CAWSPGAGAYGYTF
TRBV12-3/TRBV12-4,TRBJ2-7,CASSHGNYEQYF
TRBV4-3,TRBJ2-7,CASSQGTGGNYEQYF
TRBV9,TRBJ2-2,CASSVHRGLGGELFF
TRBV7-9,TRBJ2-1,CASSPTQAISYNEQFF